This T cell receptor beta chain appears in the sequencing data of a study of identical twins listed by TCRdb under 2016. With regard to the full study: The study deep-sequenced TCR alpha and beta repertoires from monozygotic twins, unrelated adults of various ages and cord blood to test whether fetal clonotypes persist. To rule out contamination, the twin experiments were replicated at different times with different library preparation protocols. What the authors observed across the whole study: Conclusions relied on cross-sectional statistical analysis, since the same donors could not be followed over many years. The excess sharing between twins in beta out-of-frame sequences was weaker because fewer shared sequences reduced the signal-to-noise ratio. In monozygotic twins, recombination models systematically underestimated out-of-frame TCR alpha sharing, but the models matched the sharing seen between unrelated individuals. Compared with coincidental sharing between unrelated individuals, an excess of low generation-probability sequences was observed among out-of-frame TCR alpha sequences shared between twins. Fewer insertions were carried by abundant cord blood beta clonotypes, a similar but weaker trend appeared in young adult naive repertoires, and no such trend appeared in memory repertoires. Zero-insertion analyses could be partly confounded by invariant T cells such as MAIT and iNKT, though diverse VJ usage argued against such confounding for most clonotypes.

With respect to this clonotype: What this receptor recognizes is not known. It has no much larger one-base neighbor in the sample; base qualities were not kept.

All donors were healthy Caucasians. Libraries were constructed by 5' RACE. The sequencing machine was an Illumina HiSeq 2000. Template switching introduced a universal primer binding site; the final cDNA contained a unique molecular identifier, enabling accurate counting of TCR cDNA molecules. Specific primers in the conserved constant-segment region were used to synthesize first-strand cDNA for TCR alpha and beta chains. To control for contamination, every cDNA library was double barcoded, receiving both a SMART-Mk sample barcode and Illumina barcodes. TruSeq adapter sequences along with Illumina sample barcodes were introduced in two successive PCR steps. TCR alpha and beta cDNA libraries were sequenced on the Illumina HiSeq platform with custom primers. Under the source paper's analysis protocol: MiGEC processed the raw reads to extract unique molecular identifiers, while MiXCR was used to determine the CDR3 positions. For each individual, recombination models were inferred using an EM algorithm with the repgenHMM and IGoR tools. The tcR package in R was used for shared clonotype analysis, with sharing normalized by the product of cloneset sizes. To study raw recombination free of thymic and clonal selection effects, out-of-frame nonproductive sequences were analyzed. TCRdb cleaned the public reads at Q25 with fastp, built clones with MiXCR and kept in-frame beta chains. A single entry per CDR3 protein holds the most common genes and DNA from its merged rows. In this record, the V and J calls reflect TCRdb's handling and not the investigators' own analysis. The sample table contains more than 1.5 million distinct CDR3 sequences; only one count was recorded for roughly 35% of them. The ten largest clones represent around 0.3% of the sample.

The source material was cord blood. The sequence came from a newborn girl in good health.

The nucleotide sequence is TGTGCCAGCAGTGAGGGGGGGCCGGGTGAAGCTTTCTTT. It encodes CASSEGGPGEAFF. The chain joins TRBV2 to TRBJ1-1; a tentative D call is TRBD1 (6 bases match). V is reduced by 3 bases and J by 7 bases, leaving a spacing of 12 bases between them. The CDR3 has 13 amino acids, counting the end cysteine and phenylalanine. Only the CDR3 region is kept as DNA, spanning 39 bases read in frame from base 1. CDR1 and CDR2 are drawn from the germline V gene: SNHLY, FYNNEI.